The sequence of this T cell receptor beta chain was determined in a study of CD8 T cells in ankylosing spondylitis. General observations from the study: Researchers report that disease-linked clones proved CD8+ and relatively rare in peripheral blood. Reported data indicate significant enrichment of disease-linked clones within matched ankylosing spondylitis synovial fluid. There was a TCR beta motif, made of several highly homologous variants, that appeared characteristic of ankylosing spondylitis blood.

As for this clonotype: The antigen is not known.

Molecular-barcoded quantitative 5'-RACE produced these TCR beta libraries. From the 5' RACE reads, TCRdb called clonotypes with MiXCR, one entry per CDR3 protein. The repertoire has under 150,000 distinct CDR3 sequences, 17% of them found once; the top ten carry approximately 30%. V was clipped by 7 bases and J by 3 bases, with 13 bases between them. Germline lookup yields CDR1 MNHNY and CDR2 SVGAGI (reference sequence). This CDR3 is 13 amino acids long. This chain links TRBV6-6 with TRBJ2-7, with TRBD2 as a possible D gene (6 bases). This receptor was obtained from a male donor with ankylosing spondylitis. Sequencing input: blood, either unsorted or a sorted T cell fraction (not recorded which). The DNA for the CDR3 is TGTGCCAGCACCTACGGGAGCAGCTACGAGCAGTACTTC. Translated, it gives CASTYGSSYEQYF.